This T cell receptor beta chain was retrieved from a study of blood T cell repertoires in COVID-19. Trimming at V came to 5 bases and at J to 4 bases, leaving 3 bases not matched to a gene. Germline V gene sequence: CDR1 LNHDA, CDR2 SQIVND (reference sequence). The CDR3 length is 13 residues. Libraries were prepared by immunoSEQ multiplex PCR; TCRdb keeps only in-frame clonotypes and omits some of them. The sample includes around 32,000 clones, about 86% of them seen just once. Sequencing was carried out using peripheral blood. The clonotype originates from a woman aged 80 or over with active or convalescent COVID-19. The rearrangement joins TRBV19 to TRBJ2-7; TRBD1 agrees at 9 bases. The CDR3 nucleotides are TGTGCCAGTAGTTACGGACAGGGGTACGAGCAGTACTTC. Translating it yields CASSYGQGYEQYF.